A selection of T cell receptor beta chains follows, all from one sample in a study of blood T cell repertoires in COVID-19. Data came from immunoSEQ multiplex PCR; TCRdb stores just in-frame clones and leaves some out. The sample shows roughly 42,000 clones, approximately 85% of them seen only once. Specimen: peripheral blood. The receptors were gathered from a human donor in a cohort sampled during active COVID-19. CDR3s include the opening cysteine and the closing phenylalanine or tryptophan. A D gene is named only where the DNA matches it firmly. Only part of the rows carry a size: once, few, many, or a class if the clone is expanded.

D gene	J gene	V gene	clone size	CDR3 protein	CDR3 DNA
-	TRBJ1-5	TRBV5-1	once	CASSFGGDGNQPQHF	TGCGCCAGCAGCTTCGGGGGGGACGGGAATCAGCCCCAGCATTTT
TRBD1	TRBJ2-5	TRBV7-9	-	CASSWGQYQETQYF	TGTGCCAGCAGCTGGGGACAGTACCAAGAGACCCAGTACTTC
-	TRBJ2-2	TRBV2	-	CASSEEGGTGELFF	TGTGCCAGCAGTGAAGAGGGCGGGACCGGGGAGCTGTTTTTT
TRBD1	TRBJ2-1	TRBV2	-	CASSFRDSFSVSSYNEQFF	TGTGCCAGCAGTTTCCGGGACAGTTTTTCCGTTAGCTCCTACAATGAGCAGTTCTTC
TRBD1	TRBJ2-3	TRBV29-1	-	CSVTPGQGPDTQYF	TGCAGCGTAACACCGGGACAGGGCCCAGATACGCAGTATTTT
-	TRBJ2-1	TRBV7-2	-	CASRLSGYTEQFF	TGTGCCAGCAGACTATCCGGGTACACTGAGCAGTTCTTC
TRBD1	TRBJ2-7	TRBV6-6	-	CASSYGEGGRGEQYF	TGTGCCAGCAGTTACGGGGAAGGGGGCAGGGGGGAGCAGTACTTC
TRBD1	TRBJ2-7	TRBV6-5	-	CASKQGAIGEQYF	TGTGCCAGCAAGCAGGGGGCGATCGGGGAGCAGTACTTC
-	TRBJ2-1	TRBV3-1/TRBV3-2	once	CASSQEVLPPFF	TGTGCCAGCAGCCAAGAAGTACTCCCTCCGTTCTTC
-	TRBJ1-1	TRBV5-1	-	CASSLEQFTEAFF	TGCGCCAGCAGCTTGGAACAGTTCACTGAAGCTTTCTTT